This T cell receptor beta chain was observed in a study of T-cell memory formation after mild COVID-19. Study-level background: Clusters were largely donor specific.

General observations from the study: Later expanders leaned CD4+, whereas day 15 to 85 contracting clones were balanced CD4/CD8. Contracting CD4+ clones lay largely in CM and EM, with CD8+ ones residing in EMRA.

Comment on this clonotype: Its target is not known.

5'RACE with constant-segment primers built TCRalpha and TCRbeta cDNA libraries with UMIs. TCRdb reprocessed the 5' RACE reads via MiXCR and lists one record per CDR3 protein. The profile shows about 450,000 distinct CDR3 sequences, about 22% of them singletons. This clonotype originated in an adult woman who had mild COVID-19 (a few samples of this study predate the infection). Cell type and time point are not known. Material: PBMCs or a T cell subset sorted from them (not recorded which).

The CDR3 nucleotides read TGTGCCAGCAGTGAAGCATGGGGGCAGCAAGAGACCCAGTACTTC. This sequence encodes CASSEAWGQQETQYF. V is TRBV6-1 and J is TRBJ2-5; D is perhaps TRBD1 (6 bases). The CDR3 length is 15 residues. V was trimmed by 0 bases and J by 2 bases, leaving 10 bases between them. Per the germline V gene, CDR1 is MNHNS and CDR2 is SASEGT.